This TCR beta chain is drawn from a study of shared clonotypes between healthy human individuals. In replicate PCRs of sorted subsets, approximately 210 ng DNA, tens of thousands of T cell genomes, was used. Authors' analysis steps: Filtering differed because ImmunoSEQ produced junction-only sequences that carried no quality scores. The protocol was immunoSEQ multiplex PCR, while the TCRdb copy is restricted to in-frame clones and leaves out a portion. For V, J and clone size, that table is used; D and trimming come from the DNA. The sample has 550,000 to 700,000 clones; around four fifths are singletons. Sequenced input: memory CD4+ T cells sorted from blood. Subset in this sample: CD45RA-negative fraction. The source of this sequence is a woman aged 25 to 39 in good health.

The CDR3 coding sequence is TGTGCCAGCAGCCGCGACCTGAGCACTGAAGCTTTCTTT. It codes for CASSRDLSTEAFF. V and J are TRBV7-3 and TRBJ1-1; no reliable D call. Looked up from germline, CDR1 is SGHTA and CDR2 is FQGTGA. Trimming pared 5 bases from V and 4 bases from J, leaving 11 bases between. The CDR3 is 13 residues long.